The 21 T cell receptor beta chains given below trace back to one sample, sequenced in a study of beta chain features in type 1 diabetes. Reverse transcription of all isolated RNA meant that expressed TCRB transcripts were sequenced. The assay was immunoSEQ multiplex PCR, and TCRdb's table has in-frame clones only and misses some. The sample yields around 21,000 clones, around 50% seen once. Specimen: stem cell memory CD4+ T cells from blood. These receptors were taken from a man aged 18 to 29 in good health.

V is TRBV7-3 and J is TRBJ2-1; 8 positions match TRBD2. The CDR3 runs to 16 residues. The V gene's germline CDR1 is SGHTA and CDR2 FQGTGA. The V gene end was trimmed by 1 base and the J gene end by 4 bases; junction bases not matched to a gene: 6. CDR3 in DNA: TGTGCCAGCAGCTTAAACGGGAGGGGGTATTACAATGAGCAGTTCTTC. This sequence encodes CASSLNGRGYYNEQFF.

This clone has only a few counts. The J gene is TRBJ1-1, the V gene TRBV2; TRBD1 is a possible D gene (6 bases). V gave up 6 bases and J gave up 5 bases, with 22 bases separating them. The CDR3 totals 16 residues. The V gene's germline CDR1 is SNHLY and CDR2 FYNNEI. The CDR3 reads CASSQYIGGAGTEAFF. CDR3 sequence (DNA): TGTGCCAGCAGCCAGTACATTGGGGGGGCCGGGACTGAAGCTTTCTTT.

The CDR3 region is CASSLSITRGVAGDRAREQYF. CDR3 DNA: TGTGCCAGCAGTTTATCGATAACGAGGGGGGTAGCGGGAGATCGGGCTAGGGAGCAGTACTTC. The chain uses TRBV27 and TRBJ2-7; 9 nucleotides match TRBD2. The germline gives CDR1 MNHEY, CDR2 SMNVEV (reference sequence). The V gene end was trimmed by 0 bases and the J gene end by 7 bases; junction bases not matched to a gene: 25. The CDR3 spans 21 residues.

The CDR3 loop reads CASSSVGGRMVIQYF. The CDR3 DNA follows: TGTGCCAGCAGTTCCGTTGGCGGGAGAATGGTCATTCAGTACTTC. The gene calls are TRBV28 and TRBJ2-4, with 7 positions matching TRBD2. Germline V gene data show CDR1 as MDHEN and CDR2 as SYDVKM. The CDR3 covers 15 residues. The trim removed 4 bases at V and 9 bases at J, leaving 12 bases unmatched.

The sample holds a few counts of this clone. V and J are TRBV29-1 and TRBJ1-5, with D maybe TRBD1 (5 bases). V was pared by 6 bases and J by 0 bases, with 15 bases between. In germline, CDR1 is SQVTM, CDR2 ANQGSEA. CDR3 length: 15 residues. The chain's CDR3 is CSVGEDPFSNQPQHF. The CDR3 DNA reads TGCAGCGTGGGGGAGGATCCTTTTAGCAATCAGCCCCAGCATTTT.

In nucleotides, the CDR3 is TGTGCCAGCAGCCGCGGGACAGGGTATATCAATGAGCAGTTCTTC. This sequence encodes CASSRGTGYINEQFF. The chain recombines TRBV27 with TRBJ2-1; 9 bases are shared with TRBD1. Germline lookup yields CDR1 MNHEY and CDR2 SMNVEV (reference sequence). This CDR3 has 15 residues. V trimming: 6 bases; J trimming: 6 bases; junction bases outside the gene matches: 9.

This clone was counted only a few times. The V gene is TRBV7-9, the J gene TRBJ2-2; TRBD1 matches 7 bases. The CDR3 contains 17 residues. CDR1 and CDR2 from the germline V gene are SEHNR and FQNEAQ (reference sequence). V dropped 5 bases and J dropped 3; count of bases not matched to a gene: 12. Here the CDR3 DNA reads TGTGCCAGCAGCCGATTCCTCGACAGGGTAGACACCGGGGAGCTGTTTTTT. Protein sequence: CASSRFLDRVDTGELFF. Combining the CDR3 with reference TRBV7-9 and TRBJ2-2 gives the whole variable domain DTGVSQNPRHKITKRGQNVTFRCDPISEHNRLYWYRQTLGQGPEFLTYFQNEAQLEKSRLLSDRFSAERPKGSFSTLEIQRTEQGDSAMYLCASSRFLDRVDTGELFFGEGSRLTVL.

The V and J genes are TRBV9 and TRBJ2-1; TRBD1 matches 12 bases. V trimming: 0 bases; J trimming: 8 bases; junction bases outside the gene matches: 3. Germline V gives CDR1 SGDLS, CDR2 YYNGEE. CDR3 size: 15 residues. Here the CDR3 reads CASSVAGTGGHEQFF. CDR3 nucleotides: TGTGCCAGCAGCGTAGCCGGGACAGGGGGCCATGAGCAGTTCTTC.

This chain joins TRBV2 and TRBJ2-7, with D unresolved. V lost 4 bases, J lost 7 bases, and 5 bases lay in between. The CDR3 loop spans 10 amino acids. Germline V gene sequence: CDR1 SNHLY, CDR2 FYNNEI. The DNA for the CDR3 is TGTGCCAGCAGTGTTGCGGAGCAGTACTTC. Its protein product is CASSVAEQYF.

For the CDR3, the DNA is TGTGCCAGTTTCGAAACTAGCGCGGGCACCGGGGAGCTGTTTTTT. Translated: CASFETSAGTGELFF. The chain combines TRBV19 with TRBJ2-2, with 7 nucleotides matching TRBD2. CDR1 and CDR2 from the germline V gene are LNHDA and SQIVND (reference sequence). This CDR3 is built from 15 residues. Losses at the gene ends were 8 bases for V and 4 bases for J; bases not matched to a gene: 10.

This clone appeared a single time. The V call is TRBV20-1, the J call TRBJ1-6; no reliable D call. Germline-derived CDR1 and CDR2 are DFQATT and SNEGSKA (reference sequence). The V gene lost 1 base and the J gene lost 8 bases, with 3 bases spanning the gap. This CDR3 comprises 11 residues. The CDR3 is CSARADSPLHF. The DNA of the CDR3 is TGCAGTGCTAGAGCCGATTCACCCCTCCACTTT.

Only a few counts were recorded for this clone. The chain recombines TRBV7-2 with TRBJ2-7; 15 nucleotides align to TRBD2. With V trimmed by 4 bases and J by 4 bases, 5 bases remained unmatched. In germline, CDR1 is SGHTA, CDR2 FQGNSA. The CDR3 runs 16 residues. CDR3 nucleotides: TGTGCCAGCAGCTCCGGGACTAGCGGGAGGAGGTACGAGCAGTACTTC. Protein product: CASSSGTSGRRYEQYF.

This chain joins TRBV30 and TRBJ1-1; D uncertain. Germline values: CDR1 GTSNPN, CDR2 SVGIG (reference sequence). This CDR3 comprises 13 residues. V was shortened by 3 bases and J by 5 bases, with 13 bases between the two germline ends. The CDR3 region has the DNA TGTGCCTGGAGCGGGAGGCGAAGGACTGAAGCTTTCTTT. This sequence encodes CAWSGRRRTEAFF. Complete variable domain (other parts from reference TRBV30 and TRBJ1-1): SQTIHQWPATLVQPVGSPLSLECTVEGTSNPNLYWYRQAAGRGLQLLFYSVGIGQISSEVPQNLSASRPQDRQFILSSKKLLLSDSGFYLCAWSGRRRTEAFFGQGTRLTVV.

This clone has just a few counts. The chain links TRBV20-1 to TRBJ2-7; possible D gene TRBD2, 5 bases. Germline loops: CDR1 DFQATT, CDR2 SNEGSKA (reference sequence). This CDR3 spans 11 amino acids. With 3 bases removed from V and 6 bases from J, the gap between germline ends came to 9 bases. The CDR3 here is CSARGSREQYF. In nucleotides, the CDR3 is TGCAGTGCTAGGGGGAGTCGCGAGCAGTACTTC.

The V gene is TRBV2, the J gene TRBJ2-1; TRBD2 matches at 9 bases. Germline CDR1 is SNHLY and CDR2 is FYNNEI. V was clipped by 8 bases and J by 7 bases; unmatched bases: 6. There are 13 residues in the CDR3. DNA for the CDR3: TGTGCCAGCGGCGGGGGGGCCCTAAATGAGCAGTTCTTC. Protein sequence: CASGGGALNEQFF. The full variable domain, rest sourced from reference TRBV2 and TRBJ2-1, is EPEVTQTPSHQVTQMGQEVILRCVPISNHLYFYWYRQILGQKVEFLVSFYNNEISEKSEIFDDQFSVERPDGSNFTLKIRSTKLEDSAMYFCASGGGALNEQFFGPGTRLTVL.

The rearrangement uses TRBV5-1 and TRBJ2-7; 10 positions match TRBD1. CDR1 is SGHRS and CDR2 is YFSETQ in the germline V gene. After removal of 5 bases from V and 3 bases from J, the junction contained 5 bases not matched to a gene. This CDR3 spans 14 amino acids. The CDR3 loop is CASRGGQGVYEQYF. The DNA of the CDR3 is TGCGCCAGCAGGGGTGGACAGGGGGTCTACGAGCAGTACTTC.

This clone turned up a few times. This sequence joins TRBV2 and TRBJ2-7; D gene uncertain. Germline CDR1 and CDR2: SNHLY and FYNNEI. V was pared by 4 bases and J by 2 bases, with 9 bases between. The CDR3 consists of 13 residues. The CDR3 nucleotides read TGTGCCAGCAGTGTCGACACTGCCTACGAGCAGTACTTC. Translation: CASSVDTAYEQYF.

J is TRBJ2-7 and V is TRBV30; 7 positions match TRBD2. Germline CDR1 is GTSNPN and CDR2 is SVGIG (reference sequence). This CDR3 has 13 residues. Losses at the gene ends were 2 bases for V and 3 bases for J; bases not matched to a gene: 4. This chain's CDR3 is CAWSLTSYYEQYF. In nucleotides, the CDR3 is TGTGCCTGGAGTTTGACTAGCTACTACGAGCAGTACTTC.

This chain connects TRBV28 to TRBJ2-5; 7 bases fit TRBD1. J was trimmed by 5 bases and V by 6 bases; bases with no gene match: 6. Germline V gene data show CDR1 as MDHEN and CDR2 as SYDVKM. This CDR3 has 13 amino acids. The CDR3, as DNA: TGTGCCAGCAGCTCCGACAGGGTGGAGACCCAGTACTTC. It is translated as CASSSDRVETQYF.

The CDR3 reads CASSQDSGAGGLSYNEQFF. The CDR3 bases are TGCGCCAGCAGCCAAGATTCGGGCGCGGGGGGCCTCTCCTACAATGAGCAGTTCTTC. The rearrangement links TRBV4-3 to TRBJ2-1; 8 positions match TRBD2. Germline values: CDR1 LGHNA, CDR2 YSLEER. V gave up 0 bases and J gave up 0 bases; unmatched junction bases: 10. CDR3 length equals 19 residues.

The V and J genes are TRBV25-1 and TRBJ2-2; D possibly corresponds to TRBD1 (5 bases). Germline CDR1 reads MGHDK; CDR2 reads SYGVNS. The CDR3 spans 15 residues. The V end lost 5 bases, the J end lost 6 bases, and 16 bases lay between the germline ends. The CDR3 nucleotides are TGTGCCAGCAGTCCTTTGACAGCCCCGCCCGGGGAGCTGTTTTTT. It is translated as CASSPLTAPPGELFF.